Detailed here is one T cell receptor beta chain. The antigen it binds to is not known. No base qualities exist here, and no much larger clone lies one base off it. The data were obtained in a study of cytomegalovirus exposure and HLA in healthy donors (dated by TCRdb to about 2017). For the wider study: An earlier analysis of some 620 of the donors reported 276 Gb of sequence data and some 110 million unique TCR beta sequences obtained from roughly 170 million T cells. An early release that covered roughly 600 HLA-typed donors contained about 300 gigabases of sequencing data and 85 million to 100 million unique TCR sequences. Among the 398 genotyped donors, around 81% belonged to the genetic ancestry cluster associated with self-reported Caucasian donors. The study was designed to test whether signatures of past pathogen exposure could be identified by cataloging public T cell receptors. Using immunosequencing, the study profiled T cell repertoires from 550 to 750 subjects and related those repertoires to cytomegalovirus serostatus. A separate validation cohort of 100 to 150 different subjects was used in addition to the 666-subject first cohort. To predict cytomegalovirus infection status, the study combined high-throughput TCR immunosequencing, statistical association of individual TCRs with disease status, and machine learning. To study patterns of TCR occurrence, a later analysis re-analyzed previously published TCR beta repertoires from around 670 donors and added high-resolution HLA genotyping. In the later analysis, no new phenotypic data were used to find candidate immune exposures; instead, reliance was placed on TCR beta sequences and their occurrence across donors. In an earlier analysis of over 550 of the donors, high-throughput TCR beta sequencing was used to judge whether each TCR beta V gene segment behaved as functional or pseudogenic. Donor age, sex, ethnicity and CMV serostatus were collected together with the repertoire data. Genome-wide SNP genotypes for about 60% of the roughly 670 donors were used in a later genetic analysis, which treated that subset as a discovery cohort. All discovery cohort repertoires had been generated using a single sequencing platform. HLA typing included class I and class II loci at four-digit resolution. Typing coverage differed by locus: A, B, C, DRB1 and DQB1 were typed in about 620-630 donors, DQA1 in 522, DPA1 in some 610, and DPB1 in around 490. Roughly five DR-DQ haplotypes were treated as single units for association and clustering because of strong linkage in the cohort. Among several hundred genotyped donors of the cohort, an average of approximately 240,000 unique TCR beta nucleotide sequences was sequenced per donor, of which 15% to 20% were non-productive.

From cysteine to phenylalanine, the CDR3 is 13 amino acids long. Here the CDR3 DNA is all that survives: 39 bases in frame from base 1. V has 3 bases trimmed and J has 11 bases trimmed; junction bases matching no gene number 11. According to the germline V gene (reference sequence), CDR1 reads GTSNPN and CDR2 reads SVGIG. The cohort comprised some 730 healthy bone marrow donors. All cohort members were sampled while nominally healthy, although unrecorded immune exposures were likely present. The donor tested CMV seronegative and was one of the 352 seronegative cohort members. Each donor provided a peripheral blood sample, and peripheral blood mononuclear cells were used for TCR beta sequencing. The Qiagen DNeasy Blood Extraction Kit was used to extract genomic DNA from the blood cell samples. Library prep was done by the immunoSEQ multiplex PCR assay. The multiplex PCR relied on a mix of 60 forward primers for TCR Vbeta segments and 13 reverse primers for TCR Jbeta segments. The CDR3 region of rearranged TCR beta genes was amplified from genomic DNA by a multiplex PCR assay. On the Illumina HiSeq System, the amplified TCR beta libraries were sequenced as 87-base-pair reads. On the authors' methods: A later analysis tallied tens of millions of unique TCR beta chains across the 650 to 750 repertoires, and 10 million to 11 million of those chains were shared by two or more donors. To remove PCR and sequencing errors, raw reads were error-corrected and collapsed into unique sequences using a nearest-neighbor algorithm that merged closely related sequences. To assign V, D and J gene segments, CDR3 sequences were aligned to IMGT reference sequences. For a sequence to be retained, at least a six-nucleotide match to both a V gene segment and a J gene segment was required. Rearrangements were classified as productive when the CDR3 lacked stop codons and remained in frame with V and J, and all other rearrangements were classified as non-productive. Following IMGT convention, CDR3 was defined as the stretch from the second conserved V-encoded cysteine up to the conserved J-encoded phenylalanine. The earlier analysis of about 620 of the donors excluded sequences that lacked an unambiguous match to a single V gene segment. An earlier analysis of approximately 590 of the donors classified V segments as functional when productive rearrangements were above 56.7% and as segregating when the standard deviation between donors was above 5%. To diagnose cytomegalovirus status from the catalog of TCR beta chain sequences, a statistical classification framework was built. In a later analysis, TCR nucleotide sequences were compared against IMGT/GENE-DB human TR gene sequences so that V and J genes could be assigned. The TCRdist pipeline was used in a later analysis to assign CDR3 sequences and most-parsimonious VDJ recombination scenarios. In a later analysis, each TCR beta chain was defined by its CDR3 amino acid sequence together with its V-gene family, and reads without a unique V-gene family were excluded. A later analysis removed roughly 590 highly shared, low-generation-probability nucleotide sequences to deal with suspected cross-contamination and a sequencing artifact. In a later analysis, a clonal expansion index for each public chain was calculated from normalized within-repertoire ranks of inferred template counts. A later analysis computed generation probabilities with a VDJ recombination model fitted to out-of-frame rearrangements, and checked the results against IGoR. Hypergeometric tests were used in a later analysis to score TCR-TCR, TCR-HLA and TCR-CMV co-occurrence, with a repertoire-size bias correction applied to the TCR pairs. To estimate false discovery rates, a later analysis permuted the HLA or CMV assignments 20 times. In a later analysis, co-occurring TCRs were grouped using DBSCAN, with TCRdist sequence similarity added in when clustering inside HLA-allele-positive subsets. Co-occurrence clustering excluded repertoires with fewer than 30,000 or more than 120,000 public chains, plus five with anomalous nucleotide sharing. TCRdb's version of the immuneACCESS table is confined to in-frame rearrangements and falls short of the full clone set. An unresolved V gene accounts for under half of the shortfall where checked; the remainder is of unknown origin. V and J calls and clone size follow that table, whereas D and trimming were derived from the DNA. The sample table holds 150,000 to 200,000 clones, of which roughly 83% were seen once. 0.25% to 0.3% of the sample rests with the top ten.

What the work shows at the level of the full study, not this receptor alone: According to a later analysis, parvovirus B19, influenza, CMV and Epstein-Barr virus appeared linked to several top co-occurrence clusters. HLA typing was unavailable for some donors at each locus, so association tests used only the typed subset. Some IMGT-functional V segments, including TRBV6-2 and TRBV6-3, could not be told apart with the 87-base-pair reads, so those segments were excluded. In vitro tests confirmed that a few of the cytomegalovirus-associated TCR beta chains recognize cytomegalovirus antigens. A group of highly shared sequence variants was considered likely to be a technical artifact of the sequencing pipeline. Only TCR beta chains were sequenced in this cohort, and the absence of alpha or paired-chain data limited detectable features. Correlated functional status among segregating V segments might be attributable to linkage disequilibrium, but an unknown experimental factor could not be ruled out. Most TCR sequences were seen in very few donors, while some public TCRs were found in many individuals. In both the original and validation cohorts, the classifier was reported to diagnose cytomegalovirus status with high specificity and sensitivity. Roughly 15 rarely observed V segments, including chromosome 9 orphons, were excluded from the earlier analysis of 550 to 700 of the donors because counts were too low. Assigning TCR associations to individual alleles was difficult when HLA alleles, especially DR and DQ, strongly co-occurred. A later analysis found that HLA-associated TCR beta chains were more clonally expanded and had lower generation probabilities than equally common non-associated chains. The study listed 150 to 200 TCR beta chains as associated with cytomegalovirus. It was suggested by the authors that the approach could potentially be generalized to other disease states and immunological phenotypes. An association between a missense DCLRE1C variant and V-gene and J-gene trimming of TCR beta chains was found in a later genetic analysis and replicated in an independent cohort. An earlier analysis of approximately 570 of the donors showed that most TCR beta V segments appeared in productive rearrangements either about 90% or about 30% of the time, which broadly matched IMGT annotations. Immune exposure information for the cohort was limited to CMV serostatus. A later analysis found that TCR association rates varied across HLA loci, with DRB1 alleles showing the most associated TCRs and HLA-C alleles the fewest. Compared with the approximately 720-donor mean, donors in an Asian-associated ancestry cluster had fewer N-insertions in productive TCRs, according to a later genetic analysis. A later analysis associated 17,000 or so TCR beta sequences with specific HLA alleles at a false discovery rate of 0.05. According to a later analysis, most CMV-associated TCR beta chains appeared to be HLA-restricted, and the HLA associations seemed to be driven largely by CMV exposure. A further reported finding was that TCR beta sequences accurately predicted the HLA-A and HLA-B alleles for most subjects in the first cohort. Sequencing depth was assumed to be roughly uniform across donors in the presence/absence analyses, though that assumption may not hold.

The V gene is TRBV30 and the J gene is TRBJ2-7, with 9 bases in between that match TRBD1. The sequence came from a boy younger than 18 in good health and CMV-seronegative. The material sequenced was PBMCs. Here the CDR3 is given as CAWSAGTGSREYF. The sequenced DNA is TGTGCCTGGAGCGCCGGGACAGGGTCCCGGGAGTACTTC.